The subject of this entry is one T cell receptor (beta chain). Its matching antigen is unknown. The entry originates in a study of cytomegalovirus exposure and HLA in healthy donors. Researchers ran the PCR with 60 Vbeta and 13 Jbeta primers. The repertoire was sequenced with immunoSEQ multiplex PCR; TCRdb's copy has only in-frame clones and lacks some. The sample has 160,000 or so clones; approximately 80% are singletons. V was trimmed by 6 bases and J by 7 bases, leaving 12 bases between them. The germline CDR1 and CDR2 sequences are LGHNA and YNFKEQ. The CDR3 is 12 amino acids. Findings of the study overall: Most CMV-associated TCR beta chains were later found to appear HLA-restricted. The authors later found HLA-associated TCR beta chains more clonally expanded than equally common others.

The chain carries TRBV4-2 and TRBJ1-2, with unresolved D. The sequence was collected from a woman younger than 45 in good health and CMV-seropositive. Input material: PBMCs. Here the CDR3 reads CASRPGAGGYTF. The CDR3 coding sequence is TGTGCCAGCAGGCCGGGAGCCGGTGGCTACACCTTC.